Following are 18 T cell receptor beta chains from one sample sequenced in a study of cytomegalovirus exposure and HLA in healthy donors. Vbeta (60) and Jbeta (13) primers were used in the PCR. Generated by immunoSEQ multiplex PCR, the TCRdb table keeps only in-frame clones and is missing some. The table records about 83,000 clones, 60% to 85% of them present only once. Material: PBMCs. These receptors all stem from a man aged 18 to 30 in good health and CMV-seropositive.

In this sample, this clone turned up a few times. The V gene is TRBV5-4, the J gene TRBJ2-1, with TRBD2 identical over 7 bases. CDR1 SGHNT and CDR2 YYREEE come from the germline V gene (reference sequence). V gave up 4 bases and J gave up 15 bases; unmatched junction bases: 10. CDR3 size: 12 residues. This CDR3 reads CASSLDPRGLFF. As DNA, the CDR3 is TGTGCCAGCAGCCTCGACCCGCGGGGGTTGTTCTTC.

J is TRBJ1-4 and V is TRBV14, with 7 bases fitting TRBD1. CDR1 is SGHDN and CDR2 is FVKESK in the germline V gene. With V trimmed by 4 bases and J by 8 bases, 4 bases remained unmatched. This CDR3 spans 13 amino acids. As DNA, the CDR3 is TGTGCCAGCAGCCGGGACAGACAAGAAAAACTGTTTTTT. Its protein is CASSRDRQEKLFF. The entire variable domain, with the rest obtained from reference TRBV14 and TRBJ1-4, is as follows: EAGVTQFPSHSVIEKGQTVTLRCDPISGHDNLYWYRRVMGKEIKFLLHFVKESKQDESGMPNNRFLAERTGGTYSTLKVQPAELEDSGVYFCASSRDRQEKLFFGSGTQLSVL.

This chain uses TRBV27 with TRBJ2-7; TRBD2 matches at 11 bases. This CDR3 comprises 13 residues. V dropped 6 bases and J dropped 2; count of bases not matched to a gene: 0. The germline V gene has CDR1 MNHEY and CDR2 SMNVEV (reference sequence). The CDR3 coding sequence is TGTGCCAGCAGACTAGCGGGAGCCTACGAGCAGTACTTC. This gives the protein CASRLAGAYEQYF.

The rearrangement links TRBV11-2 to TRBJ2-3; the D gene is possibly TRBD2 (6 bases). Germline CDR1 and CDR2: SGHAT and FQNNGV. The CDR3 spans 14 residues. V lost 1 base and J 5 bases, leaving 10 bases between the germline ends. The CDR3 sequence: CASSLVGSGDTQYF. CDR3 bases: TGTGCCAGCAGCTTAGTCGGGAGTGGAGATACGCAGTATTTT.

CDR3 amino acids: CASSVTDRANTEAFF. DNA for the CDR3: TGCGCCAGCAGTGTCACAGACAGGGCGAACACTGAAGCTTTCTTT. The chain links TRBV10-1 to TRBJ1-1, with 7 positions matching TRBD1. The germline gives CDR1 WNHNN, CDR2 SYGVQD (reference sequence). J lost 1 base, V lost 4 bases, and 6 bases had no gene match. The CDR3 is made up of 15 amino acids.

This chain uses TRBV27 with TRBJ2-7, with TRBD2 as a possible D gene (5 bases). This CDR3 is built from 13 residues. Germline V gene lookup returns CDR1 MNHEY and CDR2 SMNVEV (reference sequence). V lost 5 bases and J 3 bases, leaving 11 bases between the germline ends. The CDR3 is CASSPRENYEQYF. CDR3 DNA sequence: TGTGCCAGCAGTCCCCGGGAAAACTACGAGCAGTACTTC.

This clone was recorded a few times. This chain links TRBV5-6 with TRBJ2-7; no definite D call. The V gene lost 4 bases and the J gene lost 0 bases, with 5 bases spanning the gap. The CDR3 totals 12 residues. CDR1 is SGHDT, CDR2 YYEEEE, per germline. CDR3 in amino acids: CASSLSSYEQYF. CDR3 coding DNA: TGTGCCAGCAGCCTTAGCTCCTACGAGCAGTACTTC. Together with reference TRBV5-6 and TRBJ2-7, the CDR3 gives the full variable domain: DAGVTQSPTHLIKTRGQQVTLRCSPKSGHDTVSWYQQALGQGPQFIFQYYEEEERQRGNFPDRFSGHQFPNYSSELNVNALLLGDSALYLCASSLSSYEQYFGPGTRLTVT.

The CDR3 DNA reads as TGTGCCAGTAGGGCGGGGACCACTATACAGGGGGCCAAAAGGAACACCGGGGAGCTGTTTTTT. Translating gives CASRAGTTIQGAKRNTGELFF. The chain joins TRBV19 to TRBJ2-2; 9 bases are a match to TRBD1. CDR1 and CDR2 (germline): LNHDA, SQIVND (reference sequence). There are 21 residues in the CDR3. V lost 6 bases, J lost 1 base, and 21 bases stayed unmatched. The variable domain in full, with the rest retrieved from reference TRBV19 and TRBJ2-2, is DGGITQSPKYLFRKEGQNVTLSCEQNLNHDAMYWYRQDPGQGLRLIYYSQIVNDFQKGDIAEGYSVSREKKESFPLTVTSAQKNPTAFYLCASRAGTTIQGAKRNTGELFFGEGSRLTVL.

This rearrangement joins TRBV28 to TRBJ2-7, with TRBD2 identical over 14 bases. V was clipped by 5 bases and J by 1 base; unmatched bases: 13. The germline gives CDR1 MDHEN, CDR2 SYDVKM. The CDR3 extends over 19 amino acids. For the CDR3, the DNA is TGTGCCAGCAGTCCCTCCCTGACTAGCGGGAGGGCCGCGTCCTACGAGCAGTACTTC. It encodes CASSPSLTSGRAASYEQYF.

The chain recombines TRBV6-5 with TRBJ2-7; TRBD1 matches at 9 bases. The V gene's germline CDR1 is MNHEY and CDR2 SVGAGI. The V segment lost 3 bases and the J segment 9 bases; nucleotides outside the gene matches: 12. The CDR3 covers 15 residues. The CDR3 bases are TGTGCCAGCAGTTATTTCAGGACAGGGGTACAAAGGCAGTACTTC. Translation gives CASSYFRTGVQRQYF.

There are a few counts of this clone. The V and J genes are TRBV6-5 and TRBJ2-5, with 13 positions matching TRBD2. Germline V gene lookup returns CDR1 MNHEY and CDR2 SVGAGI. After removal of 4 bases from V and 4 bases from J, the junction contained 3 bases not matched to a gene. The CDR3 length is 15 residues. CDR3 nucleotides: TGTGCCAGCAGTTGGGGACTAGCGGGAAGAGAGACCCAGTACTTC. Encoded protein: CASSWGLAGRETQYF.

CDR3 nucleotide sequence: TGCAGCGTTGTTGGGACAGGTAACTACGAGCAGTACTTC. It yields the protein CSVVGTGNYEQYF. This chain joins TRBV29-1 and TRBJ2-7, with 8 bases matching TRBD1. V was pared by 4 bases and J by 3 bases, with 5 bases of the junction left unmatched. The CDR3 consists of 13 residues. Looked up from germline, CDR1 is SQVTM and CDR2 is ANQGSEA.

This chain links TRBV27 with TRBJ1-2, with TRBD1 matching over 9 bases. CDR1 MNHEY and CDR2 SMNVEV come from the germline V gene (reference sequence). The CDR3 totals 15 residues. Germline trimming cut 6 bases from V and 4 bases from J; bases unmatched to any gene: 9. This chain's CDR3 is CASSTTKQGAYGYTF. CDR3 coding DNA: TGTGCCAGCAGCACCACGAAACAGGGGGCCTATGGCTACACCTTC.

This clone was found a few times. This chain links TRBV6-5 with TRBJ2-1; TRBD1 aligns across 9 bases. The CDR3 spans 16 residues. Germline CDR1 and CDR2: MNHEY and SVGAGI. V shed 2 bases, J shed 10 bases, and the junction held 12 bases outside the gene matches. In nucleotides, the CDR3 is TGTGCCAGCAGTTACCGGGGGACAGGGTTGTCGGGGGAGCAGTTCTTC. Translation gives CASSYRGTGLSGEQFF.

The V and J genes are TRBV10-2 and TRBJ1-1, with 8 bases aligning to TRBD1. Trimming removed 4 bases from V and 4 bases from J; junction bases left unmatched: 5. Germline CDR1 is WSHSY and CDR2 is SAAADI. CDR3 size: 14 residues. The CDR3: CASSGYRGSTEAFF. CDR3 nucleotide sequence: TGCGCCAGCAGTGGATACAGGGGGTCCACTGAAGCTTTCTTT.

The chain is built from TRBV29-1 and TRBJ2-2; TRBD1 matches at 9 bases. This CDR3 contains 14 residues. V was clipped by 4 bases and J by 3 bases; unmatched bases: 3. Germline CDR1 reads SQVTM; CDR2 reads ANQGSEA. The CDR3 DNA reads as TGCAGCGTTGGGACAGGGGACTACACCGGGGAGCTGTTTTTT. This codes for CSVGTGDYTGELFF.

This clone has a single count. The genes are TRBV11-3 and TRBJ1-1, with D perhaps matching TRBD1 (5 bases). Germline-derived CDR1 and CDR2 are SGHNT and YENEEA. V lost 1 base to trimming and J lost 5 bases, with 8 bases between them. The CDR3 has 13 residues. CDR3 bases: TGTGCCAGCAGCTTAGGGCGGGGGACTGAAGCTTTCTTT. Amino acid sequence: CASSLGRGTEAFF.

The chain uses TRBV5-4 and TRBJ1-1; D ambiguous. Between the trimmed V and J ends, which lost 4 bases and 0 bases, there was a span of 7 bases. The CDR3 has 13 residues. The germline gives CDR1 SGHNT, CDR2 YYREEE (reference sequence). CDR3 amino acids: CASSDTLNTEAFF. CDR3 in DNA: TGTGCCAGCAGCGACACCTTGAACACTGAAGCTTTCTTT.